These T cell receptor beta chains were read from a single sample in a study of cytomegalovirus exposure and HLA in healthy donors. Profiled with immunoSEQ multiplex PCR; TCRdb holds only in-frame clones, not every one. This sample carries hundreds of thousands of clones, around 83% of them seen once, and the ten largest clones take 0.2% to 0.25%. The specimen was PBMCs. The source of these receptors is a girl aged 2-10 years in good health and CMV-seronegative. The CDR3 runs from the conserved cysteine through the conserved F or W. D genes are given only for firm matches. Clone size is given for some rows only: seen once, a few or many times, or a class if the clone is expanded.

>TRBV15|.|.|TRBJ2-7
TGTGCCACCAGCAGCCGAGACAGTTACGAGCAGTACTTC
CATSSRDSYEQYF
>TRBV2|.|.|TRBJ2-7
TGTGCCAGCAGCCGGACAGTTTACGAGCAGTACTTC
CASSRTVYEQYF
>TRBV27|.|once|TRBJ1-6
TGTGCCAGCAGTAACCTAGCGGGGCAGGGTTCGTCACCCCTCCACTTT
CASSNLAGQGSSPLHF
>TRBV5-6|.|once|TRBJ1-1
TGTGCCAGCAGCTTGACGGGAAGGCGCACTGAAGCTTTCTTT
CASSLTGRRTEAFF
>TRBV20-1|.|.|TRBJ1-1
TGCAGTACCAGGACAGACACTGAAGCTTTCTTT
CSTRTDTEAFF
>TRBV6-6|TRBD1|.|TRBJ1-5
TGTGCCAGCAGTCAGGGGGCATCTGGCAATCAGCCCCAGCATTTT
CASSQGASGNQPQHF
>TRBV6-5|TRBD1|few|TRBJ1-2
TGTGCCAGCAGCCTCTCGTCCACAGGGGATGGCTACACCTTC
CASSLSSTGDGYTF
>TRBV6-5|TRBD2|few|TRBJ2-2
TGTGCCAGCAGTTACTGGGGAGGGAGGAATAGCGGGGAGCTGTTTTTT
CASSYWGGRNSGELFF
>TRBV5-1|TRBD2|.|TRBJ2-7
TGCGCCAGCAGCTTGGCGGGACTAGTCGGCCCCTACGAGCAGTACTTC
CASSLAGLVGPYEQYF
>TRBV9|TRBD1|few|TRBJ1-1
TGTGCCAGCAGCCCCCGGCCCGGGACAGGGACTGAAGCTTTCTTT
CASSPRPGTGTEAFF
>TRBV18|.|.|TRBJ2-1
TGTGCCAGCTCACCCGGCGGGGATGAGCAGTTCTTC
CASSPGGDEQFF
>TRBV18|TRBD2|.|TRBJ2-1
TGTGCCAGCTCACCACCTAGCGGGAGTAGCAACAATGAGCAGTTCTTC
CASSPPSGSSNNEQFF
>TRBV21-1|.|.|TRBJ1-2
TGTGCCAGCAGCCAGGAAGGGGTGGGGTATGGCTACACCTTC
CASSQEGVGYGYTF
>TRBV7-9|TRBD2|.|TRBJ2-7
TGTTCCAGCAATAGCGGGACCTACGAGCAGTACTTC
CSSNSGTYEQYF
>TRBV30|TRBD1|.|TRBJ1-4
TGTGCCTGGAGAGGGCAGGGGGCGAGTGAAAAACTGTTTTTT
CAWRGQGASEKLFF
>TRBV6-5|.|once|TRBJ1-1
TGTGCCAGCAGGAACCGAGGCTCTGAAGCTTTCTTT
CASRNRGSEAFF
>TRBV6-5|.|.|TRBJ2-7
TGTGCCAGCAGTTTGGTGAAGGGGCTGGGGGAGCAGTACTTC
CASSLVKGLGEQYF
>TRBV19|.|.|TRBJ1-2
TGTGCCAGTAGTATAGCGGCGGGCCCCAGACTATTTTATGGCTACACCTTC
CASSIAAGPRLFYGYTF
>TRBV7-9|.|.|TRBJ2-4
TGTGCCAGCAGCTCCTCCGGGACATATCACATTCAGTACTTC
CASSSSGTYHIQYF
>TRBV4-1|.|.|TRBJ2-3
TGCGCCAGCAGCCAGGGACTCAGCACAGATACGCAGTATTTT
CASSQGLSTDTQYF
>TRBV9|TRBD1|few|TRBJ1-6
TGTGCCAGCAGTGCAGACAGGGGTGTAAATAATTCACCCCTCCACTTT
CASSADRGVNNSPLHF
>TRBV27|.|.|TRBJ1-1
TGTGCCAGCAGTTTGGGCAGGCGCACTGAAGCTTTCTTT
CASSLGRRTEAFF